Listed here is a single T cell receptor (beta chain). Its antigen remains unknown. PCR primers comprised 60 Vbeta and 13 Jbeta primers. Sequencing was performed with immunoSEQ multiplex PCR; in TCRdb, only in-frame clones are kept and a portion is missing. The record lists approximately 58,000 clones, of which the ten most abundant hold approximately 13%. This entry comes from a study of cytomegalovirus exposure and HLA in healthy donors. Study-wide findings and caveats: Relative to equally common others, HLA-associated TCR beta chains showed greater clonal expansion in a later analysis.

Germline V gives CDR1 SQVTM, CDR2 ANQGSEA. This CDR3 comprises 11 residues. V dropped 4 bases and J dropped 6 bases, with 10 bases sitting between them. The sequencing input was PBMCs. V usage is TRBV29-1 and J usage is TRBJ2-7, with a possible D match to TRBD1 (6 bases). The source of this sequence is a man in his late teens or twenties in good health and CMV-seropositive. CDR3 DNA: TGCAGCGTTGCTACAGGGCTCGAGCAGTACTTC. Translating gives CSVATGLEQYF.